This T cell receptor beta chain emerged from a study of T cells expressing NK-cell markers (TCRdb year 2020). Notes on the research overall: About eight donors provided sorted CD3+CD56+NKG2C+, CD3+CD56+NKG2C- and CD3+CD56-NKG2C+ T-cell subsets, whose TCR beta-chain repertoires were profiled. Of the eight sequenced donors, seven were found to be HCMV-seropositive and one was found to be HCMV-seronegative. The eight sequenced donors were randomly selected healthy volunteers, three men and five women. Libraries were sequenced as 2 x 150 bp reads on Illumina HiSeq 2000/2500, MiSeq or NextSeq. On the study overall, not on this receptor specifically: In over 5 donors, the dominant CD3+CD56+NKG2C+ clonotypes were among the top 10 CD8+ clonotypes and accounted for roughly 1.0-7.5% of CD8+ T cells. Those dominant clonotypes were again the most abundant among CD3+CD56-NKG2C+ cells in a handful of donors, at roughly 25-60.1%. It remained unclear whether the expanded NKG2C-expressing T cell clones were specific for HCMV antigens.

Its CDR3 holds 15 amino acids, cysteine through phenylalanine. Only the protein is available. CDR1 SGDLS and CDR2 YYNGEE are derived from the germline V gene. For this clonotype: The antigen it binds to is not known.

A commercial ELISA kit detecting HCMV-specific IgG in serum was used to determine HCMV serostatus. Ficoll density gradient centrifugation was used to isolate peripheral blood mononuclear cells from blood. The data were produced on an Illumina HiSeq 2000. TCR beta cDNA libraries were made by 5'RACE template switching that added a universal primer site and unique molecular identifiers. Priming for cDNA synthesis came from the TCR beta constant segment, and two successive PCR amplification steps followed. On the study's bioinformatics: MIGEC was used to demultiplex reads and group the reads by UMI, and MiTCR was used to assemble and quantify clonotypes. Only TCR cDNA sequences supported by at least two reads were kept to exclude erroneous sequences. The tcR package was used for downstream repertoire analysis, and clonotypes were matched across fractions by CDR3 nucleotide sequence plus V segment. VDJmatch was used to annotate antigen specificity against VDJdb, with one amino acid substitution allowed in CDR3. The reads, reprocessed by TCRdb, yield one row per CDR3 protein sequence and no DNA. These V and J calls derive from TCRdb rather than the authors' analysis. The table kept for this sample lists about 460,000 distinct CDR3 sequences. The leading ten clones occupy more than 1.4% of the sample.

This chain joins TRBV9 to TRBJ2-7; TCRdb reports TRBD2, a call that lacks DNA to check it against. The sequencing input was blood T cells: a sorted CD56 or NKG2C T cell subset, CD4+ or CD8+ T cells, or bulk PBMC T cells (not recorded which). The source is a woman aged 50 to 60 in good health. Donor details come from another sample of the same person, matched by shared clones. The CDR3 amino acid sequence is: CASSPRTSGSSEQYF.